Listed here is a single TCR beta chain. Germline V lookup: CDR1 SEHNR, CDR2 FQNEAQ (reference sequence). Trimming took off 1 base at V and 7 bases at J, with 11 bases between the two ends. This CDR3 comprises 13 residues. These data originate in a study of blood T cell repertoires in COVID-19. Whole-study context: T cells, B-cell-depleted T cells, or PBMCs provided the cDNA or gDNA that served as material.

Original processing methods: Amplification of reference gene primers was used by the study to estimate nucleated cell counts. Only in-frame clones appear in the TCRdb table, and some are missing; sequencing was by immunoSEQ multiplex PCR. V and J calls and clone size are given by that table; D and trimming were obtained from the DNA. This sample has around 100,000 clones, with about 88% found just once. V gene TRBV7-9 combines with J gene TRBJ2-7, with a weak D call TRBD1 (5 bases). This sequence was found in a man aged 40-49 years with acute or convalescent COVID-19. The specimen sequenced was peripheral blood. This chain's CDR3 is CASSLEGQREQYF. CDR3 DNA: TGTGCCAGCAGCTTAGAGGGGCAGCGAGAGCAGTACTTC.